These 10 T cell receptor beta chains originate from one sample sequenced in a study of blood T cell repertoires in COVID-19. Sequenced by immunoSEQ multiplex PCR; TCRdb stores in-frame clones only, minus some. The sample includes about 240,000 clones, around 85% of them seen just once. Material: peripheral blood. The source of these receptors is a woman aged 80 or older with acute or convalescent COVID-19.

The chain links TRBV6-6 to TRBJ2-7, with D possibly being TRBD1 (5 bases). In germline, CDR1 is MNHNY, CDR2 SVGAGI (reference sequence). The CDR3 contains 15 residues. The V gene lost 0 bases and the J gene lost 5 bases, with 14 bases spanning the gap. The DNA for the CDR3 is TGTGCCAGCAGTTACTCGAAGGGGATCGAGGACGAGCAGTACTTC. Its translation is CASSYSKGIEDEQYF.

This clone has just a few counts. The V gene is TRBV7-6, the J gene TRBJ1-3; TRBD1 matches 10 bases. The CDR3 has 16 amino acids. V gave up 1 base and J gave up 0 bases; unmatched junction bases: 0. Germline CDR1 SGHVS, CDR2 FNYEAQ. DNA for the CDR3: TGTGCCAGCAGCTTAGGGACAGGGGGCTCTGGAAACACCATATATTTT. The encoded protein is CASSLGTGGSGNTIYF.

V is TRBV3-1 (or the pseudogene TRBV3-2) and J is TRBJ1-2; 9 nucleotides align to TRBD1. Trimming took 7 bases from V and 8 from J; bases not matched to a gene: 8. The germline gives CDR1 LGHDT, CDR2 YNNKEL (reference sequence). The CDR3 length is 13 residues. Here the CDR3 reads CASTLGQGRGYTF. The CDR3 bases are TGTGCCAGCACCTTAGGACAGGGGCGAGGCTACACCTTC.

The V and J genes are TRBV7-3 and TRBJ2-5; possible D gene TRBD1, 6 bases. CDR1 and CDR2 (germline): SGHTA, FQGTGA. V gave up 5 bases and J gave up 4 bases, with 23 bases separating them. The CDR3 is 17 amino acids. The CDR3 nucleotides are TGTGCCAGCAGCCCCTCTAAGATTTCAGGGGCAGGAGAGACCCAGTACTTC. Translating gives CASSPSKISGAGETQYF.

The chain has TRBV3-1 (or the pseudogene TRBV3-2) and TRBJ1-2; D gene ambiguous. CDR3 length: 16 amino acids. Germline CDR1 reads LGHDT; CDR2 reads YNNKEL (reference sequence). Trimming removed 1 base at V and 4 bases at J, with 16 bases between. The CDR3 reads CASSQVFVSGSYGYTF. The CDR3 nucleotides read TGTGCCAGCAGCCAAGTCTTCGTAAGCGGGAGCTATGGCTACACCTTC.

The genes are TRBV6-5 and TRBJ1-5; a weak D match, TRBD1 (5 bases). The V end lost 7 bases, the J end lost 5 bases, and 15 bases lay between the germline ends. CDR3 length equals 14 residues. The V gene's germline CDR1 is MNHEY and CDR2 SVGAGI. CDR3 sequence reads: CASTQDGGYQPQHF. In nucleotides, the CDR3 is TGTGCCAGCACTCAGGACGGGGGGTATCAGCCCCAGCATTTT.

This clone was detected only a few times. The chain recombines TRBV11-2 with TRBJ2-7; D may be TRBD1 (6 bases). Germline CDR1 reads SGHAT; CDR2 reads FQNNGV. The CDR3 is made up of 13 amino acids. Deletions cut 5 bases from V and 3 bases from J, with 11 bases between. The CDR3 DNA sequence: TGTGCCAGCAGCGTACGGGACAACTACGAGCAGTACTTC. Protein product: CASSVRDNYEQYF.

A remark on this clone: Other DNA sequences of this sample code for an identical CDR3. The V and J genes are TRBV2 and TRBJ1-2; TRBD1 matches 12 bases. The V and J ends lost 6 bases and 4 bases, in that order; junction bases with no gene match: 3. CDR1 and CDR2 (germline): SNHLY, FYNNEI. The CDR3 loop spans 14 amino acids. In DNA form, the CDR3 reads TGTGCCAGCAGGGGGACAGGGGGCGTCTATGGCTACACCTTC. Translation: CASRGTGGVYGYTF.

Points on this clone: The junction shows a germline mismatch at one end, possibly a read error. This chain links TRBV20-1 with TRBJ2-3; tentatively, D is TRBD2 (6 bases). CDR1 and CDR2 from the germline V gene are DFQATT and SNEGSKA (reference sequence). The CDR3 length is 8 residues. The CDR3 coding sequence is TGCAGTGCTACTGGCGGGGATTTT. Protein sequence: CSATGGDF.

There are a few counts of this clone. Other nucleotide sequences from this sample produce the same CDR3. V gene TRBV5-1 combines with J gene TRBJ2-5, with TRBD2 matching over 9 bases. Germline CDR1 SGHRS, CDR2 YFSETQ. The CDR3 spans 15 residues. J lost 2 bases, V lost 2 bases, and 4 bases had no gene match. This CDR3 reads CASSFGAGGQETQYF. The CDR3 DNA reads as TGCGCCAGCAGCTTTGGCGCGGGGGGGCAAGAGACCCAGTACTTC.